The rows below give T cell receptor beta chains drawn from one sample of a study of blood T cells in healthy people across ages. TCRdb passed the 5' RACE reads through MiXCR, listing each CDR3 protein once. The data hold some 1.4 million distinct CDR3 sequences, with 42% observed a single time. The sample consisted of blood. These receptors were taken from a woman in her late teens or twenties in good health. Both conserved end residues are part of each CDR3. D genes are given only for firm matches. Where a row states a size, it is once, few, many or the class of an expanded clone; other rows omit it.

TRBV10-1,TRBJ2-7,-,TRBD1,TGCGCCAGCAGAGACCGGGACAGAGACTACGAGCAGTACTTC,CASRDRDRDYEQYF
TRBV6-5,TRBJ1-2,-,TRBD1,TGTGCCAGCATATCAACAGGGGAAGATGGCTACACCTTC,CASISTGEDGYTF
TRBV5-6,TRBJ2-7,few,-,TGTGCCAGCAGCTTGGGGCAGGGTAGGAACGAGCAGTACTTC,CASSLGQGRNEQYF
TRBV2,TRBJ1-2,few,-,TGTGCCAGCAGTGAACATAAGGGACCGAGCTATGGCTACACCTTC,CASSEHKGPSYGYTF
TRBV2,TRBJ2-1,-,-,TGTGCCAGCAGTTCCGGGACCCAAATGAGTAGGGCTTATCAGTTCTTC,CASSSGTQMSRAYQFF
TRBV5-1,TRBJ2-5,-,-,TGCGCCAGCAGCTTGAGGCAGGCACCCATCTACAATGAGCAGTACTTC,CASSLRQAPIYNEQYF
TRBV11-1,TRBJ2-1,-,-,TGTGCCAGCAGCTTATTTCCGGCCGGGACCGCGGTTCGGGATGAGCAGTTCTTC,CASSLFPAGTAVRDEQFF
TRBV3-1,TRBJ2-2,-,TRBD1,TGTGCCAGCAGCCAAGATGACAGGGGCACCGGGGAGCTGTTTTTT,CASSQDDRGTGELFF
TRBV20-1,TRBJ2-1,once,TRBD1,TGCAGTGCCAAAACCCCCGGGACAGGGATCTACAATGAGCAGTTCTTC,CSAKTPGTGIYNEQFF
TRBV20-1,TRBJ1-1,-,-,TGCAGTGCAGGGGTCGGATCGGGGATCACTGAAGCTTTCTTT,CSAGVGSGITEAFF
TRBV20-1,TRBJ2-5,-,TRBD2,TGCAGTGCTCGGGCTAGCGGGGGGAATTTGGTGGAGACCCAGTACTTC,CSARASGGNLVETQYF
TRBV6-6,TRBJ2-6,few,-,TGTGCCAGCAGTCCCGAAGGGGCCAACGTCCTGACTTTC,CASSPEGANVLTF
TRBV6-2/TRBV6-3,TRBJ1-5,-,TRBD1,TGTGCCAGCAGCCGGGGACAGGGCCGACAGCCCCAGCATTTT,CASSRGQGRQPQHF
TRBV28,TRBJ2-7,few,TRBD2,TGTGCCAGCAGTTTGAGCGTGTCTAGCGGGAGGGCCTTCGGCGAGCAGTACTTC,CASSLSVSSGRAFGEQYF
TRBV30,TRBJ2-2,once,-,TGTGCCTTTGATACCGGGACCAACACCGGGGAGCTGTTTTTT,CAFDTGTNTGELFF
TRBV6-1,TRBJ1-1,-,TRBD1,TGTGCCAGCAGGGTACAGGGGGTTAACACTGAAGCTTTCTTT,CASRVQGVNTEAFF
TRBV6-2/TRBV6-3,TRBJ2-5,-,-,TGTGCCAGCAGTTACTCGGGACGGCTTTACCAAGAGACCCAGTACTTC,CASSYSGRLYQETQYF
TRBV7-8,TRBJ2-3,-,-,TGTGCCAGCAGTTCCCCTCTCCGGGCGGGAGATACGCAGTATTTT,CASSSPLRAGDTQYF
TRBV2,TRBJ2-7,-,-,TGTGCCAAAAGACAGAAGGGGTACAATGAGCAGTACTTC,CAKRQKGYNEQYF
TRBV29-1,TRBJ2-3,few,-,TGCAGCGTTGAGGATACCACAGATACGCAGTATTTT,CSVEDTTDTQYF
TRBV11-1,TRBJ2-7,-,-,TGTGCCAGCAGCCCAAGCCGGACAGTCTCCTACGAGCAGTACTTC,CASSPSRTVSYEQYF
TRBV12-3/TRBV12-4,TRBJ2-7,-,-,TGTGCCAGCAGTCCGGGGGACAGTCCATCCTACGAGCAGTACTTC,CASSPGDSPSYEQYF
TRBV4-1,TRBJ2-5,-,-,TGCGCCAGCAGCCAAACACCCAGGGACGGAGAGACCCAGTACTTC,CASSQTPRDGETQYF
TRBV28,TRBJ2-1,-,-,TGTGCCAGCAGCCGGGGACGGCCGAAGAGCTCCTACAATGAGCAGTTCTTC,CASSRGRPKSSYNEQFF
TRBV5-1,TRBJ1-2,-,-,TGCGCCAGCAGTCCAGGGGACGGAAACTATGGCTACACCTTC,CASSPGDGNYGYTF
TRBV18,TRBJ2-7,few,-,TGTGCCAGCTCACCCGGAGGTGGAGGGCCGTCCTACGAGCAGTACTTC,CASSPGGGGPSYEQYF
TRBV30,TRBJ2-3,-,TRBD2,TGTGCTTTTCCGGGGGGGCGCGGAGATACGCAGTATTTT,CAFPGGRGDTQYF
TRBV7-6,TRBJ1-1,-,-,TGTGCCAGCAGCTTAGGCCGAACAGGGAACACTGAAGCTTTCTTT,CASSLGRTGNTEAFF
TRBV6-5,TRBJ2-7,-,TRBD1,TGTGCCAGCAGTTTGCCGGGACAGGAGGACGAGCAGTACTTC,CASSLPGQEDEQYF
TRBV10-3,TRBJ2-3,-,TRBD1,TGTGCCATAAAAGAAGGACAGGGTGTTTTTACAGATACGCAGTATTTT,CAIKEGQGVFTDTQYF
TRBV5-5,TRBJ2-4,-,-,TGTGCCAGCAGCTTGATAGGGAACGGGCAGTACTTC,CASSLIGNGQYF
TRBV20-1,TRBJ2-5,few,-,TGCAGTGCTAGAGGACTGGGAGAGGCGGGCAAAATAGCGGAGACCCAGTACTTC,CSARGLGEAGKIAETQYF
TRBV20-1,TRBJ2-5,-,-,TGCAGTGCTAGAACCCCAGGCCAAGAGACCCAGTACTTC,CSARTPGQETQYF
TRBV6-6,TRBJ2-3,few,TRBD2,TGTGCCAGCAGCCTGCAACTAGCGGGGGGTCCGGATACGCAGTATTTT,CASSLQLAGGPDTQYF
TRBV7-2,TRBJ2-7,few,-,TGTGCCAGCAGCGGATTTGGGAGCGGTGGGGTCCACGAGCAGTACTTC,CASSGFGSGGVHEQYF
TRBV12-3/TRBV12-4,TRBJ1-5,few,-,TGTGCCAGCAGTTTATGGAGCAATCAGCCCCAGCATTTT,CASSLWSNQPQHF
TRBV20-1,TRBJ2-3,few,-,TGCAGTGCCAGGGTGGAGGGGATAGATACGCAGTATTTT,CSARVEGIDTQYF
TRBV29-1,TRBJ2-5,-,-,TGCAGCGTTGCTCCCCTGAGGACCCAAGAGACCCAGTACTTC,CSVAPLRTQETQYF
TRBV6-5,TRBJ1-1,-,-,TGTGCCAGCACCAATAGTGGTGAAGCTTTCTTT,CASTNSGEAFF
TRBV20-1,TRBJ2-7,-,TRBD2,TGCAGTGCCCAGGGACTAGCGGGAGCCTACGAGCAGTACTTC,CSAQGLAGAYEQYF